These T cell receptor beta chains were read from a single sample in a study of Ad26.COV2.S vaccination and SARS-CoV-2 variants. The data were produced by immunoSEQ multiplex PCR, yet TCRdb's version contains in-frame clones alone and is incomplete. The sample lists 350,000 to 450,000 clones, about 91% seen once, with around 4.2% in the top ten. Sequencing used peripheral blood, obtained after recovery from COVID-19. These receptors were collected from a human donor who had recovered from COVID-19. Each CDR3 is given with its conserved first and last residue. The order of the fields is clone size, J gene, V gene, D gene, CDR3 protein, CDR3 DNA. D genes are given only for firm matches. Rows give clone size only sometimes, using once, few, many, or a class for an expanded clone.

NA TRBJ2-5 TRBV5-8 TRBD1 CASSEGQRETQYF TGTGCCAGCAGCGAGGGACAGCGGGAGACCCAGTACTTC
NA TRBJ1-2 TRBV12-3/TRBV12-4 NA CASSLATGVDYTF TGTGCCAGCAGTTTAGCTACTGGCGTCGACTACACCTTC
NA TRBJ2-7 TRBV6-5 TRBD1 CASSPGQVPYYEQYF TGTGCCAGCAGTCCGGGACAGGTCCCCTACTACGAGCAGTACTTC
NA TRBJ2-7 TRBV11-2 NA CASSLQAGTTTYEQYF TGTGCCAGCAGCTTGCAAGCCGGGACCACCACCTACGAGCAGTACTTC
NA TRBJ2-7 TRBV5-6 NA CASSLDGEQYF TGTGCCAGCAGCTTGGATGGCGAGCAGTACTTC
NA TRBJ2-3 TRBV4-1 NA CASTPGQLSTDTQYF TGCGCCAGCACCCCCGGACAGCTTAGCACAGATACGCAGTATTTT
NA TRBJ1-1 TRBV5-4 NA CASRGQDTEAFF TGTGCCAGCAGGGGGCAGGACACTGAAGCTTTCTTT
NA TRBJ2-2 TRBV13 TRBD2 CASSLRGANTGELFF TGTGCCAGCAGCTTACGGGGGGCGAACACCGGGGAGCTGTTTTTT
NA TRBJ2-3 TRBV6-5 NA CASSYILTDTQYF TGTGCCAGCAGTTACATCCTCACAGATACGCAGTATTTT
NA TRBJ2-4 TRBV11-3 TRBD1 CAADRVAKNIQYF TGTGCCGCAGACAGGGTAGCCAAAAACATTCAGTACTTC
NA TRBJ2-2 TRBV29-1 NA CSVAWSLMGPGTGELFF TGCAGCGTTGCCTGGTCCTTGATGGGGCCTGGCACCGGGGAGCTGTTTTTT
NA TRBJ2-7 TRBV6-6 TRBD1 CASSRGQGRGAYEQYF TGTGCCAGCAGTCGCGGACAGGGGAGGGGAGCCTACGAGCAGTACTTC
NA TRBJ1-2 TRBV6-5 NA CASSPGEEDYGYTF TGTGCCAGCAGCCCCGGAGAGGAGGACTATGGCTACACCTTC
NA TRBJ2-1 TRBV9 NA CASSVDGNEQFF TGTGCCAGCAGCGTAGACGGTAATGAGCAGTTCTTC
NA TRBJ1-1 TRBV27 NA CASTPQGNTEAFF TGTGCCAGCACCCCCCAGGGGAACACTGAAGCTTTCTTT
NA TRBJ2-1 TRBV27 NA CASRRPGVNEQFF TGTGCCAGCAGGAGGCCGGGAGTAAATGAGCAGTTCTTC
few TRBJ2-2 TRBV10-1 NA CASSQLDANTGELFF TGCGCCAGCTCCCAACTGGACGCGAACACCGGGGAGCTGTTTTTT
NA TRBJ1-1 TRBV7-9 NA CASSADRNTEAFF TGTGCCAGCAGCGCCGACCGGAACACTGAAGCTTTCTTT
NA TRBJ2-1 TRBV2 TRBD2 CASMVSSGAVFYNEQFF TGTGCCAGCATGGTCTCTAGCGGGGCCGTTTTCTACAATGAGCAGTTCTTC
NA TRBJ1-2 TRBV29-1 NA CSVVPRESAYGYTF TGCAGCGTTGTCCCCAGGGAGTCAGCCTATGGCTACACCTTC
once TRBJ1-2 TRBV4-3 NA CASSQDRDRNYGYTF TGCGCCAGCAGCCAAGATAGGGACCGTAACTATGGCTACACCTTC
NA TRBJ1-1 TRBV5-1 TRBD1 CASSRGQLYTEAFF TGCGCCAGCAGCCGGGGACAGCTCTACACTGAAGCTTTCTTT
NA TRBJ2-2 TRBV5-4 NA CASSLARQGRTGELFF TGTGCCAGCAGCTTGGCGCGGCAGGGGCGAACCGGGGAGCTGTTTTTT
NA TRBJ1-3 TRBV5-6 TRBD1 CASSPGTASEDF TGTGCCAGCAGCCCTGGGACAGCCTCCGAGGATTTT
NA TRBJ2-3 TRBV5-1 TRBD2 CASSQTMTSPDTQYF TGCGCCAGCAGCCAAACCATGACTAGCCCAGATACGCAGTATTTT
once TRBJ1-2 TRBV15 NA CATSRDRQGRGDGYTF TGTGCCACCAGCAGAGACCGACAAGGGCGGGGGGATGGCTACACCTTC
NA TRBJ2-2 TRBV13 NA CASSPDSGVGELFF TGTGCCAGCAGCCCGGACAGCGGGGTCGGGGAGCTGTTTTTT
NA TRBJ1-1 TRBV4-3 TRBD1 CASSLDRGPTEAFF TGCGCCAGCAGCCTAGACAGGGGGCCAACTGAAGCTTTCTTT
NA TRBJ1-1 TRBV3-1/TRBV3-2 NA CASSQGSRNTEAFF TGTGCCAGCAGCCAAGGAAGTAGGAACACTGAAGCTTTCTTT
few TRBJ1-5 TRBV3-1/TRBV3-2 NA CASSQEGRRNQPQHF TGTGCCAGCAGCCAAGAGGGACGACGCAATCAGCCCCAGCATTTT
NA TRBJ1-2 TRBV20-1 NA CSASRTANPYGYTF TGCAGTGCTAGTAGGACAGCTAACCCCTATGGCTACACCTTC
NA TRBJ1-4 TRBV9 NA CASSVAGNEKLFF TGTGCCAGCAGCGTAGCTGGGAATGAAAAACTGTTTTTT
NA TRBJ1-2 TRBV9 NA CASQAVDYGYTF TGTGCCAGCCAGGCGGTGGACTATGGCTACACCTTC
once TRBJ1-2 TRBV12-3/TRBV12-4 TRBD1 CASSPFDRGRTF TGTGCCAGCAGTCCCTTCGACAGGGGACGCACCTTC
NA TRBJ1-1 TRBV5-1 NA CASSPTEDRRTEAFF TGCGCCAGCAGCCCGACGGAGGATAGGCGCACTGAAGCTTTCTTT
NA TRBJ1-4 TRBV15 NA CATSREQGSKGKLFF TGTGCCACCAGCAGAGAGCAGGGATCTAAGGGAAAACTGTTTTTT
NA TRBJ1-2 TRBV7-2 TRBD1 CASSQSPVFYDRENYGYTF TGTGCCAGCAGCCAGTCCCCAGTATTTTACGACAGGGAAAACTATGGCTACACCTTC
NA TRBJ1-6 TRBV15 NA CATSRVRDIRSPLHF TGTGCCACCAGCAGAGTCCGGGACATACGATCACCCCTCCACTTT
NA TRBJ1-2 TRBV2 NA CASSEQGFLDGYTF TGTGCCAGCAGTGAACAGGGTTTTCTTGATGGCTACACCTTC
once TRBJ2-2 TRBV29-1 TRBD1 CSVAVPGQSNTGELFF TGCAGCGTTGCGGTCCCGGGACAGTCTAACACCGGGGAGCTGTTTTTT
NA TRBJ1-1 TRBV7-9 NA CASRLDTNTEAFF TGTGCCAGCAGACTAGATACGAACACTGAAGCTTTCTTT
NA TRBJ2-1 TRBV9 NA CASSVVSRSGRDEQFF TGTGCCAGCAGCGTAGTTAGTAGATCCGGGCGGGACGAGCAGTTCTTC
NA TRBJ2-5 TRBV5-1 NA CASSLRRQTETQYF TGCGCCAGCAGCTTAAGGAGACAGACTGAGACCCAGTACTTC
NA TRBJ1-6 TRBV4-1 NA CASSQAQSGYNSPLHF TGCGCCAGCAGCCAAGCCCAGAGCGGCTATAATTCACCCCTCCACTTT
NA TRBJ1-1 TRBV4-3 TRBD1 CASSPGQGTAQTEAFF TGCGCCAGCAGCCCCGGACAGGGTACGGCCCAAACTGAAGCTTTCTTT
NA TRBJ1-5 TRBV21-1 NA CASSRAGGPHGNQPQHF TGTGCCAGCAGCAGAGCCGGGGGTCCGCACGGCAATCAGCCCCAGCATTTT
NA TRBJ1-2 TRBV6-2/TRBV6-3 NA CASSPTLTGIRYGYTF TGTGCCAGCAGTCCCACCCTAACAGGGATTCGATATGGCTACACCTTC
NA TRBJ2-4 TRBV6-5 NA CASRARGINIQYF TGTGCCAGCAGGGCAAGGGGGATAAACATTCAGTACTTC
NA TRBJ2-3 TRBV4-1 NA CASSQDHQDPRLERLTDTQYF TGCGCCAGCAGCCAAGATCATCAGGATCCGCGACTAGAGAGACTCACAGATACGCAGTATTTT
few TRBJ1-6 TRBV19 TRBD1 CAGRDRGSSYNSPLHF TGTGCCGGCAGGGACAGGGGTAGCTCCTATAATTCACCCCTCCACTTT
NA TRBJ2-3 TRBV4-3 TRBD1 CASSQGQGGTDTQYF TGCGCCAGCAGCCAGGGACAGGGAGGCACAGATACGCAGTATTTT
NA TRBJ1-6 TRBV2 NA CASSGGTGRNSPLHF TGTGCCAGCAGTGGGGGCACAGGGAGAAATTCACCCCTCCACTTT
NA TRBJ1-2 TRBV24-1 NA CATSGGAGYTF TGTGCCACCAGTGGCGGGGCAGGCTACACCTTC
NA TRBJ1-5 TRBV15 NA CATSRVGTQPQHF TGTGCCACCAGCAGAGTGGGGACTCAGCCCCAGCATTTT
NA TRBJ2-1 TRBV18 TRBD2 CASSPTLLAGSRNEQFF TGTGCCAGCTCACCTACGCTGCTAGCGGGGTCTAGGAATGAGCAGTTCTTC
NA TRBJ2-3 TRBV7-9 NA CASRFSGLNTDTQYF TGTGCCAGCAGGTTTTCGGGTCTCAACACAGATACGCAGTATTTT
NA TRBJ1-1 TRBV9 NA CASSPPGRGVNTEAFF TGTGCCAGCAGCCCCCCCGGGAGGGGGGTGAACACTGAAGCTTTCTTT
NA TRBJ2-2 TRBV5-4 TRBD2 CASSLPGLAGITGELFF TGTGCCAGCAGCTTACCGGGACTAGCGGGGATCACCGGGGAGCTGTTTTTT
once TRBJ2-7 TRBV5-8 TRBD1 CASSLALTGGYEQYF TGTGCCAGCAGCTTGGCCTTGACAGGGGGCTACGAGCAGTACTTC
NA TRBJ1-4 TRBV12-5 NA CASGFVASTGFNEKLFF TGTGCTAGTGGTTTTGTCGCCTCCACAGGGTTTAATGAAAAACTGTTTTTT